This is a list of T cell receptor beta chains from one sample in a study of T cells in Graves' hyperthyroidism and ophthalmopathy. TCRdb re-called the multiplex PCR reads with MiXCR, one entry per CDR3 protein. The sample has approximately 600,000 distinct CDR3 sequences, under 25% seen once; the top ten hold approximately 30%. The source material was blood. The source is a man aged 25 to 40 with Graves' ophthalmopathy. CDR3s include the opening cysteine and the closing phenylalanine or tryptophan. Each record gives: V gene, clone size, CDR3 protein. Size is stated for part of the rows, as once, few or many counts, or as a class when the clone is expanded.

>TRBV5-6|-
CASSLALAGGPGGDEQFF
>TRBV20-1|few
CSGRAGTGFQEQYF
>TRBV6-1|many
CASSELWGRGVYEQYF
>TRBV27|few
CASSFRPRGVSSYEQFF
>TRBV29-1|-
CSVEDYPLNGRRETQYF
>TRBV27|-
CASSLRQGQEQYF
>TRBV5-1|few
CASSRDPTYNEQFF
>TRBV20-1|-
CSAAATGVETQYF
>TRBV13|many
CASSLGSLAGGYQETQYF
>TRBV5-4|-
CASSLPEGAGELFF
>TRBV7-9|few
CASTPAGGTMNTEAFF
>TRBV11-2|-
CASSGAGLAKNIQYF
>TRBV10-2|-
CASSEEPLAGVNSSTDTQYF
>TRBV28|-
CASSGGLLAQFF
>TRBV5-1|few
CASSTAPGNTEAFF
>TRBV6-2/TRBV6-3|many
CASSYLVQWGLTEAFF
>TRBV7-9|-
CASSLGTFSGANVLTF
>TRBV28|many
CASSPLHSFNSPLHF
>TRBV20-1|many
CSARDLDTHEQYF
>TRBV7-9|-
CASGGGPLAYNEQFF
>TRBV11-1|few
CASSYAGTGGWDTQYF
>TRBV4-3|-
CASSQDGLAGEQFF
>TRBV28|-
CASSLQGMGQPQHF
>TRBV30|few
CAWSAGVWETQYF
>TRBV28|many
CAGSDSNYGYTF
>TRBV20-1|-
CSARLQREGPNEQFF
>TRBV5-1|-
CASSLQGDETQYF
>TRBV28|-
CASSLAGKSSGNTIYF
>TRBV28|-
CASSLGRRGNQPQHF
>TRBV30|-
CAWIGLAGRSYNEQFF